This T cell receptor (beta chain) came from a study of blood T cell repertoires in COVID-19. In the study overall: Italy, Spain and the United States were the sources of the convalescent and acute COVID-19 samples.

Germline CDR1 reads MNHEY; CDR2 reads SVGAGI. CDR3 length: 14 amino acids. Trimming stripped 2 bases from V and 0 bases from J, with 7 bases between. Seattle patients were enrolled while actively infected and followed longitudinally. Original processing notes: The assay estimated nucleated cells by amplifying reference gene primers. The protocol was immunoSEQ multiplex PCR, while the TCRdb copy is restricted to in-frame clones and leaves out a portion. The V and J calls and clone size come from that table; D and trimming were worked out from the DNA. The sample lists fewer than 700,000 clones, roughly 91% occurring once.

The chain employs TRBV6-5 and TRBJ1-1; D not certain. This TCR was recovered from a woman aged 45-59 years with COVID-19, enrolled during active disease. Sequencing was done on a sample of peripheral blood. The CDR3 reads CASSYQDLNTEAFF. The CDR3 DNA follows: TGTGCCAGCAGTTACCAGGATTTGAACACTGAAGCTTTCTTT.